This is a list of T cell receptor beta chains from one sample in a study of Graves' ophthalmopathy and Graves' hyperthyroidism. TCRdb used MiXCR to reprocess the multiplex PCR reads, holding one entry per CDR3 protein. The sample holds 740,000 or so distinct CDR3 sequences, roughly 40% seen once. The sample comprised peripheral blood. The receptors here all came from an adult man with Graves' ophthalmopathy. Both conserved end residues are part of each CDR3. The order of the fields is clone size, J gene, V gene, D gene, CDR3 protein, CDR3 DNA. A D gene is named only where the DNA matches it firmly. Size is stated for part of the rows, as once, few or many counts, or as a class when the clone is expanded.

clone_size: NA
j_call: TRBJ2-5
v_call: TRBV29-1
d_call: TRBD1
cdr3_aa: CSIIQGRKETQYF
cdr3_nt: TGCAGCATAATACAGGGGCGCAAGGAGACCCAGTACTTC

clone_size: NA
j_call: TRBJ1-5
v_call: TRBV7-8
d_call: NA
cdr3_aa: CASSPTPRKRVNQPQHF
cdr3_nt: TGCGCCAGCAGCCCAACCCCACGGAAAAGGGTCAATCAGCCCCAGCATTTT

clone_size: NA
j_call: TRBJ1-1
v_call: TRBV12-3/TRBV12-4
d_call: NA
cdr3_aa: CASSIPGLTNTEAFF
cdr3_nt: TGTGCCAGCAGTATTCCGGGACTCACGAACACTGAAGCTTTCTTT

clone_size: NA
j_call: TRBJ2-7
v_call: TRBV20-1
d_call: TRBD1
cdr3_aa: CSASRTGEGQQYF
cdr3_nt: TGCAGTGCCAGCCGGACAGGGGAGGGCCAGCAGTACTTC

clone_size: many
j_call: TRBJ1-2
v_call: TRBV19
d_call: TRBD1
cdr3_aa: CASSLRTGGGYGYTF
cdr3_nt: TGTGCCAGTAGTCTCAGGACAGGCGGGGGCTATGGCTACACCTTC

clone_size: many
j_call: TRBJ2-7
v_call: TRBV2
d_call: TRBD1
cdr3_aa: CASSRQGAHF
cdr3_nt: TGTGCCAGCAGTAGACAGGGCGCGCACTTC

clone_size: NA
j_call: TRBJ1-4
v_call: TRBV7-9
d_call: TRBD1
cdr3_aa: CASSFRQGGREKLFF
cdr3_nt: TGTGCCAGCAGCTTTCGACAGGGAGGTCGAGAAAAACTGTTTTTT

clone_size: few
j_call: TRBJ2-2
v_call: TRBV25-1
d_call: TRBD2
cdr3_aa: CASSYPTGLANTGELFF
cdr3_nt: TGTGCCAGCAGTTACCCGACGGGACTAGCTAACACCGGGGAGCTGTTTTTT

clone_size: many
j_call: TRBJ1-1
v_call: TRBV29-1
d_call: NA
cdr3_aa: CSVGGGYEAFF
cdr3_nt: TGCAGCGTTGGCGGGGGGTATGAAGCTTTCTTT

clone_size: NA
j_call: TRBJ2-7
v_call: TRBV7-9
d_call: NA
cdr3_aa: CASSWDRNNEQYF
cdr3_nt: TGTGCCAGCAGCTGGGACCGAAACAATGAGCAGTACTTC

clone_size: NA
j_call: TRBJ2-2
v_call: TRBV25-1
d_call: NA
cdr3_aa: CASSVEQGGTGELFF
cdr3_nt: TGTGCCAGCAGCGTGGAACAGGGTGGCACCGGGGAGCTGTTTTTT

clone_size: many
j_call: TRBJ1-6
v_call: TRBV25-1
d_call: NA
cdr3_aa: CASSEYSRSPLHF
cdr3_nt: TGTGCCAGCAGTGAATATAGTCGGTCACCCCTCCACTTT

clone_size: NA
j_call: TRBJ2-7
v_call: TRBV11-2
d_call: NA
cdr3_aa: CASSPRAGQRLIQGGNQYF
cdr3_nt: TGTGCCAGCAGCCCTCGGGCGGGACAGAGGCTGATCCAGGGAGGGAACCAGTACTTC

clone_size: NA
j_call: TRBJ1-4
v_call: TRBV19
d_call: NA
cdr3_aa: CASSIEGRGTNEKLFF
cdr3_nt: TGTGCCAGTAGTATCGAGGGGCGTGGAACTAATGAAAAACTGTTTTTT

clone_size: NA
j_call: TRBJ1-4
v_call: TRBV5-1
d_call: TRBD1
cdr3_aa: CASSSEGGWTNEKLFF
cdr3_nt: TGCGCCAGCAGCTCTGAAGGGGGCTGGACTAATGAAAAACTGTTTTTT

clone_size: few
j_call: TRBJ1-2
v_call: TRBV11-1
d_call: NA
cdr3_aa: CASSLEGHFGGYTF
cdr3_nt: TGTGCCAGCAGCTTAGAGGGGCATTTTGGAGGCTACACCTTC

clone_size: many
j_call: TRBJ1-6
v_call: TRBV6-1
d_call: NA
cdr3_aa: CASSEFLHF
cdr3_nt: TGTGCCAGCAGTGAATTCCTCCACTTT